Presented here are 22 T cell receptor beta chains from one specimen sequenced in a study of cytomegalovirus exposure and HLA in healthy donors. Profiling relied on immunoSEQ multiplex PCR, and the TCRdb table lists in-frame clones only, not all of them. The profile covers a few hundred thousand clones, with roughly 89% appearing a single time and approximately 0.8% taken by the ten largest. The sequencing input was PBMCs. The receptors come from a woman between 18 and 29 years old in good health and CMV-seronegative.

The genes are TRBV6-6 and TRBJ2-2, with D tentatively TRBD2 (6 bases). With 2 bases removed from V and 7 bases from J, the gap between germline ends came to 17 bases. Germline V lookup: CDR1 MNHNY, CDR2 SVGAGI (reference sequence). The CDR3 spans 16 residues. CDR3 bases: TGTGCCAGCAGTTACAGTGTAGCGGTAGGGGTCGGGGAGCTGTTTTTT. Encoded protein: CASSYSVAVGVGELFF.

The CDR3 loop is CASSFESSGRNEQFF. The DNA of the CDR3 is TGTGCCAGCAGTTTTGAGTCTAGCGGGAGAAATGAGCAGTTCTTC. The chain has TRBV28 and TRBJ2-1; the match to TRBD2 covers 10 bases. The V segment lost 3 bases and the J segment 7 bases; nucleotides outside the gene matches: 6. Germline V gene sequence: CDR1 MDHEN, CDR2 SYDVKM. The CDR3 consists of 15 residues. Together with reference TRBV28 and TRBJ2-1, the CDR3 gives the full variable domain: DVKVTQSSRYLVKRTGEKVFLECVQDMDHENMFWYRQDPGLGLRLIYFSYDVKMKEKGDIPEGYSVSREKKERFSLILESASTNQTSMYLCASSFESSGRNEQFFGPGTRLTVL.

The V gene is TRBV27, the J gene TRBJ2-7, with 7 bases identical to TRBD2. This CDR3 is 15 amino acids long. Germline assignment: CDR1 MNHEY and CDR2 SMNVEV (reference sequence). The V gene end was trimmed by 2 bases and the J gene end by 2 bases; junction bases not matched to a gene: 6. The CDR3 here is CASSLGGLGTYEQYF. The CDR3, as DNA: TGTGCCAGCAGTTTAGGTGGACTAGGTACCTACGAGCAGTACTTC.

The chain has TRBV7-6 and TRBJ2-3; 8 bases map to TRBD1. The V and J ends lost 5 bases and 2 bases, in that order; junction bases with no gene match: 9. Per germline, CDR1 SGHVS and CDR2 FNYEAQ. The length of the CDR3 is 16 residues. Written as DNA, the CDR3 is TGTGCCAGCAGCCGACAGGGGCCATACCTCACAGATACGCAGTATTTT. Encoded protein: CASSRQGPYLTDTQYF.

This CDR3 reads CASSSTGGRGEKLFF. The CDR3 DNA reads TGCGCCAGCAGCTCCACGGGAGGTAGGGGTGAAAAACTGTTTTTT. V gene TRBV5-1 combines with J gene TRBJ1-4, with a weak D call TRBD1 (5 bases). Trimming stripped 3 bases from V and 7 bases from J, with 16 bases between. CDR1 is SGHRS, CDR2 YFSETQ, per germline. The CDR3 is made up of 15 amino acids.

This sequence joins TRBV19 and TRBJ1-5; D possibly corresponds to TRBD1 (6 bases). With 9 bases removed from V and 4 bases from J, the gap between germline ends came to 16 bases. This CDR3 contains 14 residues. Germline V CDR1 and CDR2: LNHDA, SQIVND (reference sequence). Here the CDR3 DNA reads TGTGCCAGCCGCCTTGGACAGTTTAATCAGCCCCAGCATTTT. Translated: CASRLGQFNQPQHF.

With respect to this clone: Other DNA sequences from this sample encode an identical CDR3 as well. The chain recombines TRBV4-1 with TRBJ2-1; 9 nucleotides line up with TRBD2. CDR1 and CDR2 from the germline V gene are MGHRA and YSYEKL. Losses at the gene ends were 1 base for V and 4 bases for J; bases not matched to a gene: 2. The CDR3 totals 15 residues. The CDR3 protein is CASSQVAGVYNEQFF. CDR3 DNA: TGCGCCAGCAGCCAAGTAGCGGGGGTTTACAATGAGCAGTTCTTC.

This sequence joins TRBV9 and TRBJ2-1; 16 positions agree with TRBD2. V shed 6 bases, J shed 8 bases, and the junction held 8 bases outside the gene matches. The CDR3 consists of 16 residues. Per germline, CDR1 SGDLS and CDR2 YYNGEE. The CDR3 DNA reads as TGTGCCAGCACCAGGGGACTAGCGGGAGGGACCCATGAGCAGTTCTTC. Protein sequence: CASTRGLAGGTHEQFF.

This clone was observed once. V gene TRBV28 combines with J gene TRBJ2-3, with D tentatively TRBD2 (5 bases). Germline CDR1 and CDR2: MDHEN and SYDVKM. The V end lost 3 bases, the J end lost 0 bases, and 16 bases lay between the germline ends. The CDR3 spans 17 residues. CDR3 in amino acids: CASSFPGLAPSTDTQYF. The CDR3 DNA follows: TGTGCCAGCAGTTTCCCCGGGCTAGCCCCGAGCACAGATACGCAGTATTTT.

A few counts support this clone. The CDR3 here is CASGQGGNTEAFF. In DNA, the CDR3 is TGTGCTAGTGGTCAGGGGGGGAACACTGAAGCTTTCTTT. The V gene is TRBV12-5, the J gene TRBJ1-1; TRBD1 agrees at 7 bases. CDR3 length: 13 amino acids. Germline CDR1 reads LGHNT; CDR2 reads FRNRAP. Unmatched junction bases numbered 1, after V lost 5 bases and J lost 1 base.

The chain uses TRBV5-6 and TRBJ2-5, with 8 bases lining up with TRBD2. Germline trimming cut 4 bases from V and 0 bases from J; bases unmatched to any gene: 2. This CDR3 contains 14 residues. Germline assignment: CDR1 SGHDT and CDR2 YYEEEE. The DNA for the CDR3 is TGTGCCAGCAGCGCGGGGGGTTACCAAGAGACCCAGTACTTC. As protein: CASSAGGYQETQYF.

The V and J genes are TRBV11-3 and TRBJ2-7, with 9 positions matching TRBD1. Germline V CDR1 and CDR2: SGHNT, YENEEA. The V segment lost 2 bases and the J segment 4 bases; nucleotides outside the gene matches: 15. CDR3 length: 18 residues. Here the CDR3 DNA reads TGTGCCAGCAGCTTAAAGGGCGGTGGGGGACAGGGAGAGTACGAGCAGTACTTC. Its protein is CASSLKGGGGQGEYEQYF.

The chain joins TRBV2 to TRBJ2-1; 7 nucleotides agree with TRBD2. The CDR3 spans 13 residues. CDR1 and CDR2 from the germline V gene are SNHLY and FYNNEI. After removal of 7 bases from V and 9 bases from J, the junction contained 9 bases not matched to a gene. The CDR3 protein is CASKGTTVGEQFF. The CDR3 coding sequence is TGTGCCAGCAAAGGGACTACGGTCGGTGAGCAGTTCTTC.

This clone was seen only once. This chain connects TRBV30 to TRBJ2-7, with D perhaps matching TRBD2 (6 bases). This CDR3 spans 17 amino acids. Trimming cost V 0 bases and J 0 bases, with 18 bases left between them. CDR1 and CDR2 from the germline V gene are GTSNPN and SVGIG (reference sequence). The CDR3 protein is CAWSVSWGRDSSYEQYF. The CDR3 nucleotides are TGTGCCTGGAGTGTATCATGGGGACGGGACTCCTCCTACGAGCAGTACTTC.

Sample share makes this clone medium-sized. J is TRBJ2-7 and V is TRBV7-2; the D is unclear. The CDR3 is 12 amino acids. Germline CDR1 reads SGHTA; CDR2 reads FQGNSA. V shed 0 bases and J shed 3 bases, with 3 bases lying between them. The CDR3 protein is CASSLALYEQYF. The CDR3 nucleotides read TGTGCCAGCAGCTTAGCTCTCTACGAGCAGTACTTC.

The CDR3 reads CASSPYRGPTDTQYF. DNA for the CDR3: TGTGCCAGCTCACCATACAGGGGGCCTACAGATACGCAGTATTTT. The V call is TRBV18, the J call TRBJ2-3; TRBD1 matches at 9 bases. The length of the CDR3 is 15 residues. Trimming took 2 bases from V and 3 from J; bases not matched to a gene: 3. The germline gives CDR1 KGHSH, CDR2 LQKENI.

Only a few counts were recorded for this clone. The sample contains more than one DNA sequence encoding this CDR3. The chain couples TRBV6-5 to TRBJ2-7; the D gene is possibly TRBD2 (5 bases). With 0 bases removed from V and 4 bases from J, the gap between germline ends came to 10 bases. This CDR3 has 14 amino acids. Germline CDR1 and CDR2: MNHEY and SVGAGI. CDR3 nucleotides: TGTGCCAGCAGTTACTCGGGGAGTTCATACGAGCAGTACTTC. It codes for CASSYSGSSYEQYF.

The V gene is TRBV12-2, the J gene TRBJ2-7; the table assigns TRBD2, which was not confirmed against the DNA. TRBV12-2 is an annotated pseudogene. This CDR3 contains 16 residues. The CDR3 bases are TGTGCAAGTCGCTTAGCCTCCCGGAGTAAGTCCTACGAGCAGTACTTC. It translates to CASRLASRSKSYEQYF.

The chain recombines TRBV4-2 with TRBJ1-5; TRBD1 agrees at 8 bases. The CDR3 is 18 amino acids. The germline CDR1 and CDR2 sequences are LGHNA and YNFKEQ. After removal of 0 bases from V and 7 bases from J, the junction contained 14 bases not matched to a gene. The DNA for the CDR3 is TGTGCCAGCAGCCAAGAAAATCCCTTCGGGACAGGCGGGCAGCCCCAGCATTTT. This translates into CASSQENPFGTGGQPQHF.

The CDR3 coding sequence is TGTGCCAGCAGTCAACCAATCGGGGGGCATGAGCAGTTCTTC. This codes for CASSQPIGGHEQFF. The chain joins TRBV28 to TRBJ2-1; perhaps TRBD2 as D (7 bases). CDR1 is MDHEN and CDR2 is SYDVKM in the germline V gene. This CDR3 is built from 14 residues. Trimming took 5 bases from V and 8 from J, leaving 16 bases between them.

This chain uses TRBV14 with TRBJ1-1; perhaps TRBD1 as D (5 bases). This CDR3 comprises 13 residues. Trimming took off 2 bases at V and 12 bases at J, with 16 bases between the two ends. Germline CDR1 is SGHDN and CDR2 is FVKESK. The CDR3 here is CASSQFGPAGSFF. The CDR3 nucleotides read TGTGCCAGCAGCCAATTCGGGCCAGCAGGGTCTTTCTTT.

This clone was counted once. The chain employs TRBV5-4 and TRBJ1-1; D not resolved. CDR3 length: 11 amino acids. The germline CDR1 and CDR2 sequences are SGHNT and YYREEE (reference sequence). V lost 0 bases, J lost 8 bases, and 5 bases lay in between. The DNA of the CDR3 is TGTGCCAGCAGCTTGGGCAGGGAAGCTTTCTTT. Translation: CASSLGREAFF.